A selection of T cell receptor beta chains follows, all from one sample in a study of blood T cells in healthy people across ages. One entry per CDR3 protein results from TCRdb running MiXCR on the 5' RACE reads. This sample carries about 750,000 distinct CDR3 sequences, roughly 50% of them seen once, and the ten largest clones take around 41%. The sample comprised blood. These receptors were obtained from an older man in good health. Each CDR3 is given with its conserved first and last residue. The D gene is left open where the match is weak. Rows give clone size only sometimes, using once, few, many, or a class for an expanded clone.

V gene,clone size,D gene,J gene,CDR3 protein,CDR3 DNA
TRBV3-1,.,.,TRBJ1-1,CASSQGGLNTEAFF,TGTGCCAGCAGCCAAGGGGGTCTGAACACTGAAGCTTTCTTT
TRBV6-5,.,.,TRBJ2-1,CASLARRGNEQFF,TGTGCCAGCCTAGCCCGAAGGGGGAATGAGCAGTTCTTC
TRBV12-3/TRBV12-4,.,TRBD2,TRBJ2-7,CASSLRVGTSGNSYEQYF,TGTGCCAGCAGTTTAAGGGTCGGGACTAGCGGGAACTCCTACGAGCAGTACTTC
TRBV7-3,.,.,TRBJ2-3,CASSLSHVSDTQYF,TGTGCCAGCAGCTTATCACACGTGTCAGATACGCAGTATTTT
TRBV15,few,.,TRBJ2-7,CATSRDLVTSYEQYF,TGTGCCACCAGCAGAGATCTTGTGACAAGCTACGAGCAGTACTTC
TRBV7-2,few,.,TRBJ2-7,CASSPRRSGSYEQYF,TGTGCCAGCAGCCCCCGGCGGAGCGGTTCTTACGAGCAGTACTTC
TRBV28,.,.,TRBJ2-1,CASSTGQGSNEQFF,TGTGCCAGCAGTACTGGACAAGGGTCCAATGAGCAGTTCTTC
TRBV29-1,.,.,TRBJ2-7,CSVNRDRGGEQYF,TGCAGCGTGAACCGGGACCGTGGGGGGGAGCAGTACTTC
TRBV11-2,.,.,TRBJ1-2,CASSLGAVLGYGYTF,TGTGCCAGCAGCTTAGGGGCAGTCCTAGGCTATGGCTACACCTTC
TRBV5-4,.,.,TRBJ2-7,CASRPQGDQEVYEQYF,TGTGCCAGCAGGCCCCAGGGCGACCAAGAGGTCTACGAGCAGTACTTC
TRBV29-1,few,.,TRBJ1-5,CSSPRLGDQPQHF,TGCAGCTCGCCCAGGCTTGGCGATCAGCCCCAGCATTTT
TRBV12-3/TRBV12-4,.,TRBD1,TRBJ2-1,CASSRQGNEQFF,TGTGCCAGCAGTCGACAGGGGAATGAGCAGTTCTTC
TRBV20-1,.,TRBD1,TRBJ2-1,CSARGQYANEQFF,TGCAGTGCTAGGGGACAGTATGCCAATGAGCAGTTCTTC
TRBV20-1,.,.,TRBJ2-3,CSGGVADRYAYF,TGCAGTGGGGGGGTGGCGGACAGATACGCGTATTTT
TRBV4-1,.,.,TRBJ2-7,CASSQGRTPIYEQYF,TGCGCCAGCAGCCAAGGAAGAACGCCGATATACGAGCAGTACTTC
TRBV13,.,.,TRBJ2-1,CASSLGINFYNEQFF,TGTGCCAGCAGCTTAGGTATTAACTTCTACAATGAGCAGTTCTTC
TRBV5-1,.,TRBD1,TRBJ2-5,CVSSLGGTGGGTQYF,TGCGTCAGCAGCCTAGGAGGGACAGGGGGAGGGACCCAGTACTTC
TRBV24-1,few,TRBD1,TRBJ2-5,CATSDPGRGPYNEQYF,TGTGCCACCAGTGACCCGGGCAGGGGGCCATACAATGAGCAGTACTTC
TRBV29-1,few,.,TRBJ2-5,CSVLRGVTETQYF,TGCAGCGTTTTGAGGGGGGTAACAGAGACCCAGTACTTC
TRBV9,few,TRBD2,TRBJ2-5,CASSVAAGTGLAGQETQYF,TGTGCCAGCAGCGTAGCTGCCGGGACGGGACTAGCGGGCCAAGAGACCCAGTACTTC
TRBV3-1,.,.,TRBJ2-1,CASSQDRGGDRNEQFF,TGTGCCAGCAGCCAAGATAGGGGGGGGGATAGGAATGAGCAGTTCTTC
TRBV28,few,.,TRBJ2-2,CASRANTANTGELFF,TGTGCCAGCAGGGCCAACACGGCGAACACCGGGGAGCTGTTTTTT
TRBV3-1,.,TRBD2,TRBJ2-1,CASSQVQLASQETQFF,TGTGCCAGCAGCCAAGTCCAACTAGCGTCCCAAGAGACCCAGTTCTTC